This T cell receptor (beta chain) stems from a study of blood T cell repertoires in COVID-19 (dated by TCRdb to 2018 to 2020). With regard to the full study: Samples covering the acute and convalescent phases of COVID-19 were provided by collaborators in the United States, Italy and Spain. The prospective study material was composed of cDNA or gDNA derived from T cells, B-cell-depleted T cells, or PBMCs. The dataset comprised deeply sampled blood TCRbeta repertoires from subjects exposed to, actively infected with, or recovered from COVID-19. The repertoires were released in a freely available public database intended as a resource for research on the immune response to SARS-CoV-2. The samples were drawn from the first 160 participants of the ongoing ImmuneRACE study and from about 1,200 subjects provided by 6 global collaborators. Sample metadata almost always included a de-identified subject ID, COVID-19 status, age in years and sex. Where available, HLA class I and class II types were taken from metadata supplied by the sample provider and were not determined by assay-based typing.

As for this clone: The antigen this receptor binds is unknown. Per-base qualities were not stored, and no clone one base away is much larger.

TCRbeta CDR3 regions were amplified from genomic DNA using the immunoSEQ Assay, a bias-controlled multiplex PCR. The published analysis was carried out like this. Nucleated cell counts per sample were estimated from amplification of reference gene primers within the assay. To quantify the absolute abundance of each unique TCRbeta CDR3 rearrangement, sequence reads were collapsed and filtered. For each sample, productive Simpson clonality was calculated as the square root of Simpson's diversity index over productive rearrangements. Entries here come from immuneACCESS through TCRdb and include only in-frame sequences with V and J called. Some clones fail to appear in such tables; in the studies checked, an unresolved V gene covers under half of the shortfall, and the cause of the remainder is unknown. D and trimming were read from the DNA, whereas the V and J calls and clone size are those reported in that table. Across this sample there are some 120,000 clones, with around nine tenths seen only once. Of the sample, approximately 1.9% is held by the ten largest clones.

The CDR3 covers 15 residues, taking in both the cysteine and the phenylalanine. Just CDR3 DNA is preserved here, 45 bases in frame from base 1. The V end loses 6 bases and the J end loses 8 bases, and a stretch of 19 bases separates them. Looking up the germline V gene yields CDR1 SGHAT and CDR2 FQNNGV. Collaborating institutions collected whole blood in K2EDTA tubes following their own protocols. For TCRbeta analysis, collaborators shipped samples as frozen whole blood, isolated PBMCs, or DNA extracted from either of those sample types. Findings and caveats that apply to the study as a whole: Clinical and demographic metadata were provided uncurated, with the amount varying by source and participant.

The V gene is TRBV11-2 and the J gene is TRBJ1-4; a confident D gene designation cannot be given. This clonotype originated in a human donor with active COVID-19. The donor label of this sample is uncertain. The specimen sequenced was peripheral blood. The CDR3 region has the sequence CASSESQASREKLFF. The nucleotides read TGTGCCAGCAGTGAATCCCAGGCGTCTCGAGAAAAACTGTTTTTT.